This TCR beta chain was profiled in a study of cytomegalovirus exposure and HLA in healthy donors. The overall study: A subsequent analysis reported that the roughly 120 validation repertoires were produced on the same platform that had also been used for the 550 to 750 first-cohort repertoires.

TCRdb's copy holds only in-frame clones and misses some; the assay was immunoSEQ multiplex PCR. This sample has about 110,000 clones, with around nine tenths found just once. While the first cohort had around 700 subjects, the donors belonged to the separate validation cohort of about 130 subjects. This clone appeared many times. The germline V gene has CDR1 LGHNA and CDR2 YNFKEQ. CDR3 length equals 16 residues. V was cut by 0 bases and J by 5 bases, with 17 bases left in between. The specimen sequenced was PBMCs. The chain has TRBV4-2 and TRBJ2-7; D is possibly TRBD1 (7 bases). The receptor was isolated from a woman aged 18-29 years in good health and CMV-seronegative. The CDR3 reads CASSQEDGAGGNEQYF. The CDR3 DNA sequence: TGTGCCAGCAGCCAAGAAGATGGAGCAGGGGGGAACGAGCAGTACTTC.